The sequence of this T cell receptor (beta chain) was determined in a study of tumor-infiltrating lymphocytes in primary liver carcinoma. Co-extracting RNA and DNA was done with roughly 17-34 mg of unsorted bulk tissue as input. With respect to this clonotype: Relative to the germline gene, one junction end is altered; a read error may explain this.

Total RNA (around 500 ng) served as template for TCR beta cDNA synthesis primed by a constant-region primer. ARM-PCR was slightly modified, and three nested multiplex PCR rounds with it gave rise to the TCR beta libraries. A C-beta reverse primer and TRBV1-TRBV30 forward primers served in each of the first two PCR rounds, at approximately 10 cycles apiece. TCRdb reprocessed the multiplex PCR reads with MiXCR, giving one entry per CDR3 protein. Of some 190,000 distinct CDR3 sequences listed, 85% were seen once; the top ten hold around 18%. Germline lookup yields CDR1 SQVTM and CDR2 ANQGSEA. This CDR3 is built from 13 residues.

The V call is TRBV29-1, the J call TRBJ1-1, with a possible D match to TRBD1 (5 bases). Material for sequencing was tumor tissue from primary liver carcinoma. This receptor was identified in a man aged 40-49 years with primary liver carcinoma and hepatitis B virus infection. The CDR3 DNA is TGCAGCGTCTCGTATCGGGGGGGAACTGAAGCTTTCTTC. Translating gives CSVSYRGGTEAFF.